The rows below give T cell receptor beta chains drawn from one sample of a study of T cells after yellow fever vaccination. TCRdb re-derived calls from the 5' RACE reads in MiXCR, one entry per CDR3 protein. The data show more than 65,000 distinct CDR3 sequences, roughly 15% seen once. The material was CD8+ T cells not binding an NS4B(214-222) dextramer, sorted from PBMCs, obtained more than 20 days after the first yellow fever vaccination. The source of these receptors is a man younger than 35 who received the YFV17D yellow fever vaccine. CDR3s include the opening cysteine and the closing phenylalanine or tryptophan. The order of the fields is D gene, J gene, V gene, clone size, CDR3 DNA, CDR3 protein. The D gene is left open where the match is weak. A row's size may be missing; if present it is once, few, many or a size class.

D: NA
J: TRBJ2-1
V: TRBV7-6
size: NA
DNA: TGTGCCAGCAGCCCGACGGTGAGCTCCTACAATGAGCAGTTCTTC
CDR3: CASSPTVSSYNEQFF

D: NA
J: TRBJ2-7
V: TRBV4-3
size: NA
DNA: TGCGCCAGCAGCGCGGCCGGGTCCTACGAGCAGTACTTC
CDR3: CASSAAGSYEQYF

D: NA
J: TRBJ2-2
V: TRBV4-3
size: NA
DNA: TGCGCCAGCAGCCTTGAAAGGGCCCAATCGTCCGGGGAGCTGTTTTTT
CDR3: CASSLERAQSSGELFF

D: NA
J: TRBJ2-2
V: TRBV7-9
size: few
DNA: TGTGCCAGCCTCCAGGGTCCCGGGGAGCTGTTTTTT
CDR3: CASLQGPGELFF

D: NA
J: TRBJ1-1
V: TRBV29-1
size: NA
DNA: TGCAGCGTCGCAGATAGTGGCACTGAAGCTTTCTTT
CDR3: CSVADSGTEAFF

D: NA
J: TRBJ1-2
V: TRBV12-3/TRBV12-4
size: NA
DNA: TGTGCCAGCACCGACGGCACTGGCTATGGCTACACCTTC
CDR3: CASTDGTGYGYTF

D: NA
J: TRBJ1-5
V: TRBV3-1
size: NA
DNA: TGTGCCAGCAGCCAAGCCCCCCCCGGGGCTCTGCCGGGGGGGCCCCAGCATTTT
CDR3: CASSQAPPGALPGGPQHF

D: NA
J: TRBJ1-5
V: TRBV6-2/TRBV6-3
size: few
DNA: TGTGCCAGCAGTTCCGTCACGCAGCCCCAGCATTTT
CDR3: CASSSVTQPQHF

D: TRBD1
J: TRBJ1-2
V: TRBV25-1
size: NA
DNA: TGTGCCAGCATCGGGACAGGGATCTTCTATGGCTACACCTTC
CDR3: CASIGTGIFYGYTF

D: TRBD1
J: TRBJ2-4
V: TRBV2
size: few
DNA: TGTGCCAGCAGAGCGTCTCCGGGACAGGACGAACAAGCCAAAAACATTCAGTACTTC
CDR3: CASRASPGQDEQAKNIQYF

D: TRBD2
J: TRBJ2-3
V: TRBV7-2
size: few
DNA: TGTGCCAGCAGCTTACATGAGAAGCGGGGGGGCCTGGATACGCAGTATTTT
CDR3: CASSLHEKRGGLDTQYF